Listed here are 27 T cell receptor beta chains from one sample, sequenced in a study of shared clonotypes between healthy human individuals. Sequencing was performed with immunoSEQ multiplex PCR; in TCRdb, only in-frame clones are kept and a portion is missing. Of nearly 1 million clones detected, over 60% appear once; the ten largest clones hold around 1.5%. Sequenced sample: memory CD4+ T cells sorted from blood. Sample subset: CD45RA-negative fraction. The receptor source for this set is a man between 18 and 35 years old in good health.

The J gene is TRBJ2-1, the V gene TRBV6-1; D possibly matches TRBD1 or TRBD2 (5 bases each). Trimming took off 8 bases at V and 4 bases at J, with 12 bases between the two ends. The CDR3 is made up of 13 amino acids. The germline V gene encodes CDR1 MNHNS and CDR2 SASEGT. The CDR3: CASDRDVYNEQFF. The CDR3 DNA reads TGTGCCAGCGACCGGGACGTATACAATGAGCAGTTCTTC.

In this sample, this clone turned up a few times. The CDR3 DNA reads as TGTGCCAGCAGCGCACTAGGGACAATCACTGAAGCTTTCTTT. Its protein product is CASSALGTITEAFF. This chain links TRBV9 with TRBJ1-1; a possible D gene is TRBD1 (6 bases). The CDR3 totals 14 residues. Germline V gene sequence: CDR1 SGDLS, CDR2 YYNGEE. V was pared by 3 bases and J by 4 bases, with 13 bases between.

The J gene is TRBJ2-5, the V gene TRBV11-3, with unresolved D. There are 13 residues in the CDR3. The V gene lost 3 bases and the J gene lost 5 bases, with 10 bases spanning the gap. Germline assignment: CDR1 SGHNT and CDR2 YENEEA. The CDR3 protein is CASSFKAGETQYF. In DNA, the CDR3 is TGTGCCAGCAGCTTCAAAGCTGGGGAGACCCAGTACTTC. The full variable domain, with the rest looked up from reference TRBV11-3 and TRBJ2-5, is EAGVVQSPRYKIIEKKQPVAFWCNPISGHNTLYWYLQNLGQGPELLIRYENEEAVDDSQLPKDRFSAERLKGVDSTLKIQPAELGDSAVYLCASSFKAGETQYFGPGTRLLVL.

The chain recombines TRBV5-1 with TRBJ1-1; perhaps TRBD1 as D (5 bases). Germline CDR1 and CDR2: SGHRS and YFSETQ. V lost 4 bases, J lost 1 base, and 20 bases lay in between. The CDR3 covers 17 residues. CDR3: CASSLLPLDTSNTEAFF. For the CDR3, the DNA is TGCGCCAGCAGCCTTTTACCCCTGGACACGTCGAACACTGAAGCTTTCTTT.

There are many counts of this clone. The V call is TRBV7-9, the J call TRBJ1-1; perhaps TRBD1 as D (5 bases). Germline CDR1 reads SEHNR; CDR2 reads FQNEAQ (reference sequence). The CDR3 has 14 residues. V lost 2 bases, J lost 6 bases, and 13 bases lay in between. CDR3 amino acids: CASSLRGRSAEAFF. The CDR3 nucleotides are TGTGCCAGCAGCTTAAGGGGCCGTAGCGCTGAAGCTTTCTTT. The whole variable domain, remainder taken from reference TRBV7-9 and TRBJ1-1, is DTGVSQNPRHKITKRGQNVTFRCDPISEHNRLYWYRQTLGQGPEFLTYFQNEAQLEKSRLLSDRFSAERPKGSFSTLEIQRTEQGDSAMYLCASSLRGRSAEAFFGQGTRLTVV.

This chain joins TRBV6-1 and TRBJ2-1; the match to TRBD2 covers 7 bases. CDR3 length: 14 amino acids. The ends lost 6 bases at V and 6 bases at J; junction bases unmatched: 8. CDR1 is MNHNS and CDR2 is SASEGT in the germline V gene. The CDR3 coding sequence is TGTGCCAGCAGGAGACTAGCCCATTCCAATGAGCAGTTCTTC. Translation: CASRRLAHSNEQFF.

The chain employs TRBV7-2 and TRBJ1-1; D is ambiguous. With 1 base removed from V and 4 bases from J, the gap between germline ends came to 10 bases. This CDR3 spans 14 amino acids. CDR1 SGHTA and CDR2 FQGNSA come from the germline V gene. CDR3 bases: TGTGCCAGCAGCTTAGTGGGTACGATCACTGAAGCTTTCTTT. Amino acids: CASSLVGTITEAFF.

A few counts support this clone. This rearrangement joins TRBV27 to TRBJ1-3; D is uncertain. Germline-derived CDR1 and CDR2 are MNHEY and SMNVEV (reference sequence). Trimming left V 2 bases short and J 1 base short, with 9 bases between. The CDR3 runs to 15 residues. CDR3: CASSLIAGSGNTIYF. The CDR3 DNA is TGTGCCAGCAGTTTAATTGCGGGTTCTGGAAACACCATATATTTT.

As to this clone: Since a much larger clone is just one base distant, this may be a read error. The CDR3 here is CANGTGYGTDTQYF. CDR3 DNA sequence: TGTGCTAATGGGACAGGCTACGGCACAGATACGCAGTATTTT. This sequence joins TRBV12-5 and TRBJ2-3; TRBD1 matches 8 bases. Germline V lookup: CDR1 LGHNT, CDR2 FRNRAP. Trimming took 10 bases from V and 1 from J; bases not matched to a gene: 7. The CDR3 consists of 14 residues.

V and J are TRBV5-6 and TRBJ1-3; D uncertain. There are 14 residues in the CDR3. Germline V CDR1 and CDR2: SGHDT, YYEEEE. Trimming took off 4 bases at V and 8 bases at J, with 16 bases between the two ends. This chain's CDR3 is CASSRLGFKDTIYF. CDR3 in DNA: TGTGCCAGCAGCCGACTCGGGTTCAAGGACACCATATATTTT.

This rearrangement joins TRBV27 to TRBJ1-2; 7 bases are shared with TRBD1. Germline V gives CDR1 MNHEY, CDR2 SMNVEV (reference sequence). With V trimmed by 0 bases and J by 3 bases, 4 bases remained unmatched. The CDR3 covers 15 residues. The CDR3 DNA sequence: TGTGCCAGCAGTTTATCTCGCAGGGGGGACTATGGCTACACCTTC. Its protein product is CASSLSRRGDYGYTF.

The chain employs TRBV30 and TRBJ2-1; TRBD1 is a possible D gene (6 bases). Germline V gene lookup returns CDR1 GTSNPN and CDR2 SVGIG (reference sequence). Trimming cost V 3 bases and J 0 bases, with 9 bases left between them. This CDR3 spans 14 amino acids. The DNA for the CDR3 is TGTGCCTGGAGCCGGACAGTCTCCTACAATGAGCAGTTCTTC. Its translation: CAWSRTVSYNEQFF.

The rearrangement uses TRBV11-2 and TRBJ2-5; possible D gene TRBD1, 5 bases. This CDR3 spans 13 amino acids. The V gene lost 8 bases and the J gene lost 1 base, with 11 bases spanning the gap. Looked up from germline, CDR1 is SGHAT and CDR2 is FQNNGV. CDR3 in amino acids: CASRRVGQETQYF. The CDR3 DNA reads as TGTGCCAGCCGCAGGGTTGGCCAAGAGACCCAGTACTTC.

V usage is TRBV5-4 and J usage is TRBJ1-2, with 9 bases identical to TRBD1. Germline CDR1 reads SGHNT; CDR2 reads YYREEE (reference sequence). V lost 2 bases, J lost 8 bases, and 10 bases stayed unmatched. The CDR3 runs to 15 residues. The CDR3 protein is CASSLGDRVGDGYTF. The CDR3 nucleotides read TGTGCCAGCAGCTTAGGGGACAGGGTCGGGGACGGCTACACCTTC.

The chain couples TRBV11-2 to TRBJ1-1; D is uncertain. CDR1 is SGHAT, CDR2 FQNNGV, per germline. The ends were cut back, 0 bases at V and 4 bases at J, with 9 bases in the middle. This CDR3 region has 14 residues. This CDR3 is CASSLDSLGTEAFF. Here the CDR3 DNA reads TGTGCCAGCAGCTTAGATAGTTTGGGCACTGAAGCTTTCTTT. Full variable domain (missing parts from reference TRBV11-2 and TRBJ1-1): EAGVAQSPRYKIIEKRQSVAFWCNPISGHATLYWYQQILGQGPKLLIQFQNNGVVDDSQLPKDRFSAERLKGVDSTLKIQPAKLEDSAVYLCASSLDSLGTEAFFGQGTRLTVV.

This chain uses TRBV2 with TRBJ1-2; D is uncertain. The CDR3 covers 14 residues. Between the trimmed V and J ends, which lost 3 bases and 0 bases, there was a span of 8 bases. Germline CDR1 is SNHLY and CDR2 is FYNNEI. The CDR3 region is CASSEYKANYGYTF. The CDR3 DNA is TGTGCCAGCAGTGAGTACAAAGCTAACTATGGCTACACCTTC. The whole variable domain, filled in from reference TRBV2 and TRBJ1-2, reads EPEVTQTPSHQVTQMGQEVILRCVPISNHLYFYWYRQILGQKVEFLVSFYNNEISEKSEIFDDQFSVERPDGSNFTLKIRSTKLEDSAMYFCASSEYKANYGYTFGSGTRLTVV.

The CDR3 sequence: CAIGLTSGRATDTQYF. CDR3 bases: TGTGCCATCGGGTTGACTAGCGGGAGGGCGACAGATACGCAGTATTTT. This rearrangement joins TRBV10-3 to TRBJ2-3; 14 bases map to TRBD2. With V trimmed by 8 bases and J by 3 bases, 7 bases remained unmatched. Germline V gene data show CDR1 as ENHRY and CDR2 as SYGVKD. The CDR3 totals 16 residues.

Note on this clone: The junction differs from germline at one of its ends, possibly a read error. V gene TRBV2 combines with J gene TRBJ2-7; 11 nucleotides line up with TRBD2. The CDR3 consists of 15 residues. The germline CDR1 and CDR2 sequences are SNHLY and FYNNEI. The CDR3 loop is CANSEGLAASYEQYF. The CDR3 nucleotides are TGTGCCAACAGTGAGGGACTAGCGGCATCCTACGAGCAGTACTTC.

This clone was detected ten times or more. The chain combines TRBV4-2 with TRBJ1-4; D is unclear. CDR1 LGHNA and CDR2 YNFKEQ come from the germline V gene. The V gene lost 1 base and the J gene lost 8 bases, with 17 bases spanning the gap. The CDR3 has 16 residues. Here the CDR3 DNA reads TGTGCCAGCAGCCAAGGCCTCGCGGGGTACGCCGAAAAACTGTTTTTT. Residues: CASSQGLAGYAEKLFF.

In the case of this clone: Other DNA sequences in the sample encode the same CDR3. The chain couples TRBV15 to TRBJ2-3; D is unclear. CDR3 length: 12 amino acids. Germline V gene data show CDR1 as LNHNV and CDR2 as YYDKDF (reference sequence). V was pared by 0 bases and J by 6 bases, with 4 bases between. The CDR3 protein is CATSRDRDTQYF. Here the CDR3 DNA reads TGTGCCACCAGCAGAGATAGGGATACGCAGTATTTT.

The chain is built from TRBV11-2 and TRBJ2-3; either TRBD1 or TRBD2 may supply D (5 bases each). V was cut by 0 bases and J by 9 bases, with 13 bases left in between. In germline, CDR1 is SGHAT, CDR2 FQNNGV. The CDR3 length is 14 residues. This CDR3 reads CASSLDRWGRTQYF. In DNA, the CDR3 is TGTGCCAGCAGCTTAGATCGGTGGGGACGGACGCAGTATTTT.

The chain has TRBV6-1 and TRBJ1-5, with 7 nucleotides matching TRBD1. Per the germline V gene, CDR1 is MNHNS and CDR2 is SASEGT. J gave up 7 bases and V 1 base, and 4 bases lay outside the gene matches. The CDR3 extends over 14 amino acids. CDR3 bases: TGTGCCAGCAGTGAAGAAGGGGGCCGACAGCCCCAGCATTTT. Protein product: CASSEEGGRQPQHF.

This chain uses TRBV5-1 with TRBJ2-3, with D possibly TRBD1 on 5 matching bases. Germline CDR1 SGHRS, CDR2 YFSETQ. The CDR3 totals 15 residues. V lost 4 bases to trimming and J lost 2 bases, with 14 bases between them. DNA for the CDR3: TGCGCCAGCAGCCCGAAAACAGGCCCCACAGATACGCAGTATTTT. Its protein is CASSPKTGPTDTQYF.

In this sample, this clone turned up many times. Different DNA sequences within this sample yield the same CDR3. The genes are TRBV15 and TRBJ1-5; D is unclear. The CDR3 sequence is 13 residues long. The V gene lost 0 bases and the J gene lost 3 bases, with 3 bases spanning the gap. Germline loops: CDR1 LNHNV, CDR2 YYDKDF (reference sequence). The CDR3 spells CATSRDPNQPQHF. The CDR3 DNA is TGTGCCACCAGCAGAGATCCCAATCAGCCCCAGCATTTT.

The chain is built from TRBV2 and TRBJ2-2, with unresolved D. This CDR3 comprises 15 residues. Germline CDR1 and CDR2: SNHLY and FYNNEI. V lost 3 bases and J lost 7, with 15 bases in between. The CDR3 sequence is CASSDVASSFGELFF. In nucleotides, the CDR3 is TGTGCCAGCAGTGATGTCGCCTCCTCCTTCGGGGAGCTGTTTTTT.

Concerning this clone: Other DNA sequences from this sample encode an identical CDR3 as well. This sequence joins TRBV6-1 and TRBJ2-5; no clear D. Germline-derived CDR1 and CDR2 are MNHNS and SASEGT. V was pared by 0 bases and J by 5 bases, with 7 bases between. The CDR3 extends over 13 amino acids. The CDR3 sequence is CASSEAGLETQYF. The DNA of the CDR3 is TGTGCCAGCAGTGAAGCGGGTCTGGAGACCCAGTACTTC.

The chain combines TRBV5-1 with TRBJ1-2, with 7 bases matching TRBD1. V lost 4 bases to trimming and J lost 7 bases; unmatched junction nucleotides: 10. The V gene's germline CDR1 is SGHRS and CDR2 YFSETQ. The CDR3 is 14 residues long. The CDR3 loop reads CASSPNTGDGGYTF. CDR3 bases: TGCGCCAGCAGCCCAAACACAGGGGATGGTGGCTACACCTTC.